The rows below give T cell receptor beta chains drawn from one sample of a study of T-cell reconstitution after alpha-beta-depleted transplantation in children. TCRdb reprocessed the PCR reads via MiXCR and lists one record per CDR3 protein. The sample consists of some 600,000 distinct CDR3 sequences, 15% to 20% of them appearing once. This sample comprised PBMCs from the stem cell graft donor, obtained from the stem cell graft. Receptors were obtained from a human donor who donated a stem cell graft to a child with acute myeloid leukemia. The CDR3 runs from the conserved cysteine through the conserved F or W. The D gene is left open where the match is weak. A clone size is listed for some rows: how often the clone was seen (once, few, many), or a class if it is expanded.

d_call clone_size j_call v_call cdr3_aa cdr3_nt
NA few TRBJ2-1 TRBV29-1 CSARGGANEQFF TGCAGCGCGAGGGGGGGGGCCAATGAGCAGTTCTTC
TRBD1 NA TRBJ1-1 TRBV5-8 CASSRGTASTKFTEAFF TGTGCCAGCAGTCGAGGGACAGCCTCGACCAAATTCACTGAAGCTTTCTTT
NA many TRBJ2-1 TRBV10-2 CASSEGRGAGFF TGCGCCAGCAGTGAGGGACGGGGGGCCGGATTCTTC
NA few TRBJ2-1 TRBV19 CASSIIGRADEQFF TGTGCCAGTAGTATAATTGGCAGGGCAGATGAGCAGTTCTTC
NA many TRBJ2-1 TRBV5-1 CASSSGQSYNEQFF TGTGCCAGCAGCTCGGGCCAATCCTACAATGAGCAGTTCTTC
NA many TRBJ2-1 TRBV20-1 CSARERRAEQFF TGCAGTGCTAGAGAGCGCAGGGCAGAGCAGTTCTTC
TRBD1 NA TRBJ2-5 TRBV7-9 CASSLTGPPETQYF TGTGCCAGCAGCTTGACAGGGCCGCCGGAGACCCAGTACTTC
TRBD2 many TRBJ2-3 TRBV20-1 CSAKAGGADTQYF TGCAGTGCTAAAGCGGGGGGCGCAGATACGCAGTATTTT
NA few TRBJ2-5 TRBV12-3/TRBV12-4 CASSPTAAGRSETQYF TGTGCCAGCAGTCCCACCGCGGCAGGCCGGAGCGAGACCCAGTACTTC
NA NA TRBJ2-1 TRBV7-9 CASSLEVPGFYNEQFF TGTGCCAGCAGCTTAGAGGTTCCAGGCTTCTACAATGAGCAGTTCTTC
TRBD1 many TRBJ2-4 TRBV6-1 CASTGTGKNIQYF TGTGCCAGCACCGGGACAGGGAAAAACATTCAGTACTTC
TRBD1 many TRBJ2-7 TRBV7-2 CASSSRDSSYEQYF TGTGCCAGCAGCTCCCGGGACAGCTCCTACGAGCAGTACTTC
TRBD2 many TRBJ2-5 TRBV15 CATSRDRRGAETQYF TGTGCCACCAGCAGAGATCGGCGGGGGGCAGAGACCCAGTACTTC
NA many TRBJ2-1 TRBV5-5 CASTLGGGDEQFF TGTGCCAGCACTTTGGGCGGAGGAGACGAGCAGTTCTTC
TRBD1 NA TRBJ2-7 TRBV12-3/TRBV12-4 CASSFRDRTYEQYF TGTGCCAGCAGTTTCCGGGACAGAACCTACGAGCAGTACTTC
TRBD2 few TRBJ2-1 TRBV7-2 CASSFPSGGVSDNEQFF TGTGCCAGCAGCTTTCCTAGCGGGGGGGTAAGTGACAATGAGCAGTTCTTC
NA few TRBJ2-6 TRBV2 CASRGLLGANVLTF TGTGCCAGCAGGGGACTGTTAGGGGCCAACGTCCTGACTTTC
NA NA TRBJ2-1 TRBV4-1 CASSQGTQAGFNEQFF TGCGCCAGCAGCCAAGGAACCCAGGCGGGTTTCAATGAGCAGTTCTTC
NA many TRBJ2-2 TRBV7-9 CASSLALMGTGELFF TGTGCCAGCAGCTTAGCGCTTATGGGGACCGGGGAGCTGTTTTTT
NA NA TRBJ2-3 TRBV5-1 CASTLGGRGTDTQYF TGCGCCAGCACCCTGGGGGGGCGGGGCACAGATACGCAGTATTTT
NA many TRBJ1-5 TRBV7-9 CASSLGGYQPQHF TGTGCCAGCAGTTTAGGAGGGTATCAGCCCCAGCATTTT
NA NA TRBJ2-7 TRBV15 CATSRDQQLPYEQYF TGTGCCACCAGCAGAGATCAACAGCTACCCTACGAGCAGTACTTC
NA NA TRBJ2-5 TRBV12-3/TRBV12-4 CASSQSQGGETQYF TGTGCCAGCAGTCAATCTCAGGGGGGAGAGACCCAGTACTTC
NA NA TRBJ2-5 TRBV2 CASSDRDETQYF TGTGCCAGCAGTGACAGGGATGAGACCCAGTACTTC
NA many TRBJ1-4 TRBV7-6 CASSPRSGINEKLFF TGTGCCAGCAGCCCTCGATCCGGGATTAATGAAAAACTGTTTTTT
TRBD1 few TRBJ1-5 TRBV20-1 CSARAGQGGRSNQPQHF TGCAGTGCTAGAGCAGGACAGGGAGGGCGTAGCAATCAGCCCCAGCATTTT
TRBD1 few TRBJ1-1 TRBV6-5 CASSYSPGQGWAFF TGTGCCAGCAGTTACTCTCCGGGACAGGGTTGGGCTTTCTTT
NA many TRBJ2-3 TRBV20-1 CSAETGSNTDTQYF TGCAGTGCAGAAACAGGGTCCAACACAGATACGCAGTATTTT
NA NA TRBJ2-7 TRBV11-3 CASSLAQYEQYF TGTGCCAGCTCTCTCGCACAGTACGAGCAGTACTTC
TRBD1 many TRBJ2-1 TRBV4-3 CASSQPPGQGSSYNEQFF TGCGCCAGCTCCCAACCCCCGGGACAGGGATCCTCCTACAATGAGCAGTTCTTC
NA few TRBJ1-5 TRBV7-2 CASSFTPGTGGQPQHF TGTGCCAGCAGCTTTACCCCAGGGACTGGGGGACAGCCCCAGCATTTT
NA few TRBJ2-6 TRBV5-6 CASRPSPSGANVLTF TGTGCCAGCAGGCCCAGTCCCTCTGGGGCCAACGTCCTGACTTTC